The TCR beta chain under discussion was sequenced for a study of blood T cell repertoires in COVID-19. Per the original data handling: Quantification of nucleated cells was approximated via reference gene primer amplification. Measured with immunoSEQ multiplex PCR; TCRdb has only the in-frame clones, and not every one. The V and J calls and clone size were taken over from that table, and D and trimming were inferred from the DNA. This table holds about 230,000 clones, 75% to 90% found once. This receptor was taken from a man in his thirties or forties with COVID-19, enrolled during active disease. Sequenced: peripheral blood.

CDR3 DNA sequence: TGTGCCAGCAGCCCCGAAGGCAGGGGGAGATACAATGAGCAGTTCTTC. Residues: CASSPEGRGRYNEQFF. The chain recombines TRBV7-9 with TRBJ2-1; 7 positions agree with TRBD1. The ends lost 5 bases at V and 4 bases at J; junction bases unmatched: 11. From germline, CDR1 is SEHNR and CDR2 FQNEAQ (reference sequence). The length of the CDR3 is 16 residues.